This TCR beta chain emerged from a study of blood T cell repertoires in COVID-19. Repertoires were generated with immunoSEQ multiplex PCR, while TCRdb's copy carries only in-frame clones and drops some. The profile shows 200,000 or so clones, roughly 80% of them singletons. The CDR3 has 15 amino acids. The trim removed 4 bases at V and 6 bases at J, leaving 7 bases unmatched. Germline-derived CDR1 and CDR2 are SGHNT and YYREEE (reference sequence). Sequences were obtained from PBMCs or T cells enriched from blood (not recorded which). This chain links TRBV5-4 with TRBJ1-6, with 7 nucleotides matching TRBD1. The TCR originated in a man between 35 and 55 years old who had recovered from COVID-19. CDR3 nucleotide sequence: TGTGCCAGCAGCCCCGGGGGACAGTCTAATTCACCCCTCCACTTT. It translates to CASSPGGQSNSPLHF.